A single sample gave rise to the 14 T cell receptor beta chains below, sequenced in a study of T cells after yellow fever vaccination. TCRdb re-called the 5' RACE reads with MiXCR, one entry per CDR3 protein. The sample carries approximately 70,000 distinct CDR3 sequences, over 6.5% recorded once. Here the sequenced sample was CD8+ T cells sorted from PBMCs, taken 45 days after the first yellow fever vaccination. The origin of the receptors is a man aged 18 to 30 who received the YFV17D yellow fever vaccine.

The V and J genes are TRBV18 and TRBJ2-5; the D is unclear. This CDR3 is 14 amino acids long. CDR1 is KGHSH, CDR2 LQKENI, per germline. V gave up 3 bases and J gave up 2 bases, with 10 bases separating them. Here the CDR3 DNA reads TGTGCCAGCTCACCCAGCCCCGATCAAGAGACCCAGTACTTC. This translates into CASSPSPDQETQYF. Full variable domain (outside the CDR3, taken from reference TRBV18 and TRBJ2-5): NAGVMQNPRHLVRRRGQEARLRCSPMKGHSHVYWYRQLPEEGLKFMVYLQKENIIDESGMPKERFSAEFPKEGPSILRIQQVVRGDSAAYFCASSPSPDQETQYFGPGTRLLVL.

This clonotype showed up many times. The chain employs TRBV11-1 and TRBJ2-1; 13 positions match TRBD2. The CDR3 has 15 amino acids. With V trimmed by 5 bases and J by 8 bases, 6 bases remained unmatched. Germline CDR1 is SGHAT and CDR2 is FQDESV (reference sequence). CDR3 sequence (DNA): TGTGCCAGCAGCGACACTAGCGGGGGGGTCGATGAGCAGTTCTTC. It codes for CASSDTSGGVDEQFF.

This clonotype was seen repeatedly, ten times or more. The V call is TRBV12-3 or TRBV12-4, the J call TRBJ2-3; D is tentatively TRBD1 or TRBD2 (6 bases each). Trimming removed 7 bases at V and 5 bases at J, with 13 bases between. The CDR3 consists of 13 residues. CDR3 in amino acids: CASNGGNKDTQYF. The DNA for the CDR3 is TGTGCCAGCAACGGGGGCAACAAAGATACGCAGTATTTT.

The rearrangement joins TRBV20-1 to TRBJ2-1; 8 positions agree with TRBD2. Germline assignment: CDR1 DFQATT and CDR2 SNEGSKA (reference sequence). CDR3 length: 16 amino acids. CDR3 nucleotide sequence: TGCTGTCAATTAAAGGCAGGTAGCGGGATCTACAATGAGCAGTTCTTC. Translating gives CCQLKAGSGIYNEQFF.

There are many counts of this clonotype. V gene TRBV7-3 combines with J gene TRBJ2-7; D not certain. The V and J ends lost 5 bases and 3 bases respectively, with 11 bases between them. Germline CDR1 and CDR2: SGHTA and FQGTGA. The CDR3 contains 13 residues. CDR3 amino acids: CASSLYDFYEQYV. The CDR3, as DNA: TGTGCCAGCAGCCTGTATGATTTCTACGAGCAGTACGTC.

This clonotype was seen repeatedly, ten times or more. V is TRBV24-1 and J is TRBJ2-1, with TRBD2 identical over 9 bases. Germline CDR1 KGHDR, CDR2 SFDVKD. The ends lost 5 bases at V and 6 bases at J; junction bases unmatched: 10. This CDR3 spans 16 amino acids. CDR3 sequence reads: CATSGGIAGDPNEQFF. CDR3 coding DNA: TGTGCCACCAGTGGCGGAATAGCGGGGGACCCCAATGAGCAGTTCTTC.

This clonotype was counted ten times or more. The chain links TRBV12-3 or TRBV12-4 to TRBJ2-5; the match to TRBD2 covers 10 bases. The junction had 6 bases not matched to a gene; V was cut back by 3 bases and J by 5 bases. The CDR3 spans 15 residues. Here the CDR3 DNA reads TGTGCCAGCAGTTTCAGCGGGGGGGCCCTGGAGACCCAGTACTTC. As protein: CASSFSGGALETQYF.

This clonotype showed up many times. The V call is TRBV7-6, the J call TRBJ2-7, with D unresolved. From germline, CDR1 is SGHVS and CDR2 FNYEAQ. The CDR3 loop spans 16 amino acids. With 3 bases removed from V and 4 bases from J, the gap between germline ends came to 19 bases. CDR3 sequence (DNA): TGTGCCAGCAGCTTTGAGGCCCCACCTCGTCTTTACGAGCAGTACTTC. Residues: CASSFEAPPRLYEQYF.

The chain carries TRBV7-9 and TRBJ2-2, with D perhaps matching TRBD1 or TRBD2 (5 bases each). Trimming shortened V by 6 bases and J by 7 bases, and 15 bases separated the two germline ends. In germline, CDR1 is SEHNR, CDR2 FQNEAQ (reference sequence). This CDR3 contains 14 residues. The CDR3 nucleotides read TGTGCCAGCAGTGGGACCAGGGCTCTCGGGGAGCTGTTTTTT. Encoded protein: CASSGTRALGELFF.

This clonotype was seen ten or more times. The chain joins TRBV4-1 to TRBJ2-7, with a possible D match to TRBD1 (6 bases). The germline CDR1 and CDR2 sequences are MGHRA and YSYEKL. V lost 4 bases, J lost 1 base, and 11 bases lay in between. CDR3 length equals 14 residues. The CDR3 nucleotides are TGCGCCAGCAGCCCCCAGGACAGTTCCTACGAGCAGTACTTC. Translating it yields CASSPQDSSYEQYF.

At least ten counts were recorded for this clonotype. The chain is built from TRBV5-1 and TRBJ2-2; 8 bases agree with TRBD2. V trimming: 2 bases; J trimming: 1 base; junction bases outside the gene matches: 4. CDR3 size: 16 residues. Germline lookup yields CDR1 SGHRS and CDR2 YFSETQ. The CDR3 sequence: CASSFWLAGNTGELFF. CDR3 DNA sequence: TGCGCCAGCAGCTTTTGGCTAGCGGGGAACACCGGGGAGCTGTTTTTT.

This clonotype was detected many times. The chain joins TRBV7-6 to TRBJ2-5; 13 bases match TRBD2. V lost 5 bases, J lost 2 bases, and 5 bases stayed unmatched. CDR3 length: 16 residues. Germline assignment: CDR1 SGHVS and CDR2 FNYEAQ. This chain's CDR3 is CASSLGTSGEQETQYF. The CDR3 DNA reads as TGTGCCAGCAGCCTAGGGACTAGCGGGGAGCAAGAGACCCAGTACTTC.

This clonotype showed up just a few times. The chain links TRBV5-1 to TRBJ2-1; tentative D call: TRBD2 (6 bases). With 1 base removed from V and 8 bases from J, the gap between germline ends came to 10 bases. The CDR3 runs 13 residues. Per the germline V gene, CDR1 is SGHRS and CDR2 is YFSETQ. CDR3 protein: CASSLLPGDEQFF. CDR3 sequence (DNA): TGCGCCAGCAGCTTGCTCCCGGGAGATGAGCAGTTCTTC. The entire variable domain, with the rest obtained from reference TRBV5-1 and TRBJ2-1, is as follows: KAGVTQTPRYLIKTRGQQVTLSCSPISGHRSVSWYQQTPGQGLQFLFEYFSETQRNKGNFPGRFSGRQFSNSRSEMNVSTLELGDSALYLCASSLLPGDEQFFGPGTRLTVL.

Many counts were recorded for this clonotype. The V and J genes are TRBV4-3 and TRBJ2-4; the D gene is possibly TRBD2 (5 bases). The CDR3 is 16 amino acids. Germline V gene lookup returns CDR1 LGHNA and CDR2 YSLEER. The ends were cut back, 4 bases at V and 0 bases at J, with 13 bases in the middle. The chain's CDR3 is CASSPQRGLAKNIQYF. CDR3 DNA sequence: TGCGCCAGCAGCCCCCAGAGAGGGCTAGCCAAAAACATTCAGTACTTC.